This entry concerns a single T cell receptor (beta chain). What this receptor recognizes is not known. Base qualities are not at hand, and no much larger clone is one base apart. Distinct nucleotide sequences in the sample also encode this CDR3. At one collaborating source in Seattle, patients were enrolled during active infection and were followed longitudinally through the course of disease. Each collaborating institution followed its own protocols to collect whole blood in K2EDTA tubes. For TCRbeta analysis, collaborator samples were shipped as frozen whole blood, as isolated PBMCs, or as DNA extracted from either sample type. This specimen belongs to a study of blood T cell repertoires in COVID-19 (dated by TCRdb to 2018 to 2020). Concerning the study at large: The collaborator samples originated in the United States, Italy and Spain and spanned the acute and convalescent phases of COVID-19. Where available, HLA class I and class II types were obtained from metadata supplied by the sample provider rather than from assay-based typing. Sample metadata almost always included a de-identified subject ID, COVID-19 status, age in years and sex. The samples were drawn from the first 160 participants of the ongoing ImmuneRACE study and from 1,254 subjects provided by 6 global collaborators. The material from the prospective study consisted of cDNA or gDNA derived from T cells, B-cell-depleted T cells, or PBMCs. The repertoires were made available in a free public database intended to serve as a resource for research on the immune response to SARS-CoV-2. Subjects who had been exposed to COVID-19, were actively infected with it, or had recovered from it provided the deeply sampled blood TCRbeta repertoires that made up the dataset. The paper as a whole reports these results and caveats: The quantity of clinical and demographic metadata differed by source and by participant and was supplied without curation.

The CDR3, from cysteine to phenylalanine, totals 15 residues. The sequence is cut down to CDR3 DNA, 45 bases in frame from base 1. The V end loses 0 bases and the J end loses 8 bases, and a stretch of 16 bases separates them. From a lookup of the germline V gene, CDR1 and CDR2 are MNHEY and SVGAGI. TCRbeta CDR3 regions were amplified from genomic DNA by means of the immunoSEQ Assay, a bias-controlled multiplex PCR. Regarding the original processing steps: The number of nucleated cells in each sample was estimated by amplification of reference gene primers within the assay. To quantify the absolute abundance of each unique TCRbeta CDR3 rearrangement, sequence reads were collapsed and filtered. Productive Simpson clonality was computed per sample as the square root of Simpson's diversity index over productive rearrangements. As stored in TCRdb, this immuneACCESS dataset retains in-frame rearrangements with V and J assigned. A fraction of the clones does not appear; measured against another copy, unresolved V genes explain less than half of the discrepancy, and the remainder lacks a known reason. From that table come the V and J calls and clone size; the DNA was used to work out D and trimming. The sample profile shows 160,000 or so clones; 80% to 90% of them were found once. 5% to 6% of the sample rests with the top ten.

The sample taken for sequencing was peripheral blood. This receptor was identified in a woman aged 45-65 years with COVID-19, enrolled during active disease. The chain is made from TRBV6-5 and TRBJ1-2; the D gene is perhaps TRBD1, from 6 matching bases. CDR3 sequence: CASSYSGGGLNGYTF. The bases are TGTGCCAGCAGTTACTCAGGGGGGGGGCTGAACGGCTACACCTTC.